This T cell receptor (beta chain) stems from a study of Ad26.COV2.S vaccination and SARS-CoV-2 variants. Across the study: Intramuscularly, Ad26.COV2.S was given either once or twice, 56 days apart.

Using immunoSEQ multiplex PCR, the repertoire was profiled, and TCRdb retains in-frame clones only, with some absent. The sample records approximately 410,000 clones, approximately 90% being singletons. Germline trimming cut 5 bases from V and 6 bases from J; bases unmatched to any gene: 8. The CDR3 consists of 16 residues. In germline, CDR1 is PRHDT, CDR2 FYEKMQ (reference sequence). Treatment specified: around 19 received Ad26.COV2.S at low or high dose, single or two shots; several received placebo; per-sample allocation not given. Sampling happened 63 days after the first vaccine or placebo injection. The sample came from a Boston adult aged 18-55 years.

This chain uses TRBV13 with TRBJ1-6; TRBD1 matches at 9 bases. This receptor was taken from a person between 18 and 65 years old who received the Ad26.COV2.S COVID-19 vaccine or a placebo. The sequences come from peripheral blood, collected in a trial of Ad26.COV2.S vaccine versus placebo. CDR3 sequence (DNA): TGTGCCAGCAGCCCTAGGACAGGGGCCGTTAATTCACCCCTCCACTTT. This sequence encodes CASSPRTGAVNSPLHF. Full variable domain (outside the CDR3, taken from reference TRBV13 and TRBJ1-6): AAGVIQSPRHLIKEKRETATLKCYPIPRHDTVYWYQQGPGQDPQFLISFYEKMQSDKGSIPDRFSAQQFSDYHSELNMSSLELGDSALYFCASSPRTGAVNSPLHFGNGTRLTVT.